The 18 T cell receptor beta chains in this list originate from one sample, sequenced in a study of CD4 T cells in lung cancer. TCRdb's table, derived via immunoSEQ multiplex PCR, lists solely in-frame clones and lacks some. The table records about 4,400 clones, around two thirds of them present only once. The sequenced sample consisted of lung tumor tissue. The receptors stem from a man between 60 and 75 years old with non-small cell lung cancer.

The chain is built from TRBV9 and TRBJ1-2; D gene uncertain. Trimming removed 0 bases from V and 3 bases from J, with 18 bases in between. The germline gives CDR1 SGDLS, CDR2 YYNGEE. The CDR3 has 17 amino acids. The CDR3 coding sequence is TGTGCCAGCAGCGTAGCAACGAGCGTCAAAATAGACTATGGCTACACCTTC. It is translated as CASSVATSVKIDYGYTF.

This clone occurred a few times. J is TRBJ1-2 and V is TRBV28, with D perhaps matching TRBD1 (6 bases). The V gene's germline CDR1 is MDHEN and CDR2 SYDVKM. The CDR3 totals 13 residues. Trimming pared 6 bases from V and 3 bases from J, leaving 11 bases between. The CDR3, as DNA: TGTGCCAGCAGATCCGACAGGCACTATGGCTACACCTTC. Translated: CASRSDRHYGYTF.

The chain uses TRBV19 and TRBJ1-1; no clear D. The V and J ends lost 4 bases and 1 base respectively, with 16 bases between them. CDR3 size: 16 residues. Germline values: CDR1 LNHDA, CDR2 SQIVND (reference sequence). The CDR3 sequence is CASSTGKTLANTEAFF. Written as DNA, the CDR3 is TGTGCCAGTAGTACCGGGAAGACATTGGCGAACACTGAAGCTTTCTTT.

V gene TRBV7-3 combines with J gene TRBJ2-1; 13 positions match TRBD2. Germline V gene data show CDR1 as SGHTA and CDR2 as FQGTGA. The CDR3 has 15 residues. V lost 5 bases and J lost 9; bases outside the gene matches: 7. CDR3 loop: CASSGGTSGEGEQFF. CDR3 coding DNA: TGTGCCAGCAGCGGGGGGACTAGCGGGGAGGGTGAGCAGTTCTTC. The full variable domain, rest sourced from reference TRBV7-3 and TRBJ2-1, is GAGVSQTPSNKVTEKGKYVELRCDPISGHTALYWYRQSLGQGPEFLIYFQGTGAADDSGLPNDRFFAVRPEGSVSTLKIQRTERGDSAVYLCASSGGTSGEGEQFFGPGTRLTVL.

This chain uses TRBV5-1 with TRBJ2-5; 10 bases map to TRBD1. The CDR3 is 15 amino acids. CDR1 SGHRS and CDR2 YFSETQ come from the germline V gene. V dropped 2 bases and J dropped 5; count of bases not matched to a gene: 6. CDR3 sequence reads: CASSLDGTGVETQYF. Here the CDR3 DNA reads TGCGCCAGCAGCTTAGACGGGACAGGGGTGGAGACCCAGTACTTC.

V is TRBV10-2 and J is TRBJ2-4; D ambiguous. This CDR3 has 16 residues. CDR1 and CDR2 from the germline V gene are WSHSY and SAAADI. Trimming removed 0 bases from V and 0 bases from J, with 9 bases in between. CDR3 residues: CASSESVDLAKNIQYF. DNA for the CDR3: TGCGCCAGCAGTGAGTCAGTAGATCTAGCCAAAAACATTCAGTACTTC.

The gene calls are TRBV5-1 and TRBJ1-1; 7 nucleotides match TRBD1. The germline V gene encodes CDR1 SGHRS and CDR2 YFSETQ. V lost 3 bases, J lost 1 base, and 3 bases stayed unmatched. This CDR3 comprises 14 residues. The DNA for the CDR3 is TGCGCCAGCAGCTACAGGACAGGGAACACTGAAGCTTTCTTT. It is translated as CASSYRTGNTEAFF. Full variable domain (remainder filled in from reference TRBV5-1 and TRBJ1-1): KAGVTQTPRYLIKTRGQQVTLSCSPISGHRSVSWYQQTPGQGLQFLFEYFSETQRNKGNFPGRFSGRQFSNSRSEMNVSTLELGDSALYLCASSYRTGNTEAFFGQGTRLTVV.

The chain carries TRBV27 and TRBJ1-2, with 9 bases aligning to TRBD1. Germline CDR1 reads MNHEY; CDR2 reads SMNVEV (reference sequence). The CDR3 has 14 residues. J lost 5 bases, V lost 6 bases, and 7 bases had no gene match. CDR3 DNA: TGTGCCAGCAGGCCCCAGGGACAGGGATATGGCTACACCTTC. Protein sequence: CASRPQGQGYGYTF.

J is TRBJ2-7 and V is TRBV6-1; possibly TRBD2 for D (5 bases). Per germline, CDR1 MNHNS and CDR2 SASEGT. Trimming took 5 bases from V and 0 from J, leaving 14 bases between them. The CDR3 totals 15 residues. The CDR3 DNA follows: TGTGCCAGCAGTCTCCGGGGTGGGATCTCCTACGAGCAGTACTTC. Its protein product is CASSLRGGISYEQYF.

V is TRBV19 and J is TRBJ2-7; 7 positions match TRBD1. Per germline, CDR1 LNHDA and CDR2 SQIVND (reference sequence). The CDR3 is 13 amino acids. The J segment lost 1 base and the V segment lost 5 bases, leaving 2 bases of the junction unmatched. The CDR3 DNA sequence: TGTGCCAGTAGTCGACAGGGATCCTACGAGCAGTACTTC. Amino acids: CASSRQGSYEQYF. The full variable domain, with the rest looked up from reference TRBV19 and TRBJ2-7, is DGGITQSPKYLFRKEGQNVTLSCEQNLNHDAMYWYRQDPGQGLRLIYYSQIVNDFQKGDIAEGYSVSREKKESFPLTVTSAQKNPTAFYLCASSRQGSYEQYFGPGTRLTVT.

The CDR3 is CASSQDRSFTGELFF. CDR3 sequence (DNA): TGTGCCAGCTCCCAAGACAGATCCTTCACCGGGGAGCTGTTTTTT. The genes are TRBV6-5 and TRBJ2-2; weak D call: TRBD1 (5 bases). Germline CDR1 MNHEY, CDR2 SVGAGI. The V end was cut by 8 bases, the J end by 4 bases, with 17 bases between. This CDR3 has 15 amino acids.

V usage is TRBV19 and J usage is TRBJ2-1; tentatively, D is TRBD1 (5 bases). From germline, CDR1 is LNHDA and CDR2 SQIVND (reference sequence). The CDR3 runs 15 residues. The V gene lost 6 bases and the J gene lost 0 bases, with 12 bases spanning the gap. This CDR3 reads CASSQTVSSYNEQFF. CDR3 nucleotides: TGTGCCAGTAGCCAGACAGTGAGCTCCTACAATGAGCAGTTCTTC.

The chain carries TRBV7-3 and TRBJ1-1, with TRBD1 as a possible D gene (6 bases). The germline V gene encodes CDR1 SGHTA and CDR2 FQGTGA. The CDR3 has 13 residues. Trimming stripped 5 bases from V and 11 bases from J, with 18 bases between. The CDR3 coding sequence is TGTGCCAGCAGCCGATCCTCGGACAGTATGGCTTTCTTT. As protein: CASSRSSDSMAFF.

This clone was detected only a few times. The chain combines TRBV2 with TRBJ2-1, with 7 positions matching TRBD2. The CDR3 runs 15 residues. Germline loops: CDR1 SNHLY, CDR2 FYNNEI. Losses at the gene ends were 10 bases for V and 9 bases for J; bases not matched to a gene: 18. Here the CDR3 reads CATAGPIGLVGEQFF. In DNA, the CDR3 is TGTGCCACCGCCGGGCCCATAGGACTAGTCGGTGAGCAGTTCTTC. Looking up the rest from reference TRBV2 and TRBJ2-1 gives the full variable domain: EPEVTQTPSHQVTQMGQEVILRCVPISNHLYFYWYRQILGQKVEFLVSFYNNEISEKSEIFDDQFSVERPDGSNFTLKIRSTKLEDSAMYFCATAGPIGLVGEQFFGPGTRLTVL.

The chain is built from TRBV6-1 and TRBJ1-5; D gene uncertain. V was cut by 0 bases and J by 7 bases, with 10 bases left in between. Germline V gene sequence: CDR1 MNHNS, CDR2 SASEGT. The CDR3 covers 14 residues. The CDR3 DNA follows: TGTGCCAGCAGTGAAGCGAAAAGCCGGCAGCCCCAGCATTTT. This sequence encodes CASSEAKSRQPQHF.

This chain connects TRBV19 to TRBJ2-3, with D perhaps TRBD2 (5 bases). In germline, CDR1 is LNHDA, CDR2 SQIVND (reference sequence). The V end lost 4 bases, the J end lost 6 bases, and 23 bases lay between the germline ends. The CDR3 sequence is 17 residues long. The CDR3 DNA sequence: TGTGCCAGTAGTACCCGTGCGGTAGGAGAGGGTATGGATACGCAGTATTTT. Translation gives CASSTRAVGEGMDTQYF.

The CDR3 DNA follows: TGTGCCAGCAGCGCCGACAGGGAACAGCCCCAGCATTTT. This sequence encodes CASSADREQPQHF. The chain recombines TRBV2 with TRBJ1-5, with 7 bases that match TRBD1. Looked up from germline, CDR1 is SNHLY and CDR2 is FYNNEI. J lost 7 bases, V lost 6 bases, and 6 bases had no gene match. The CDR3 loop spans 13 amino acids.

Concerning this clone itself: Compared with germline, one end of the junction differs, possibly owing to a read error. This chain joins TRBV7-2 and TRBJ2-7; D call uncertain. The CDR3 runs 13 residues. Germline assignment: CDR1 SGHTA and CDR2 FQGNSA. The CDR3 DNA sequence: TGTGCCAGCAGCGTAGCTAGCTCCTACGAGCAGTACTTC. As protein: CASSVASSYEQYF.